This paragraph reports one T cell receptor (beta chain). The junction differs from germline at one of its ends, possibly a read error. TCRdb redid the calling of the 5' RACE reads with MiXCR, one entry per CDR3 protein. Here the sample spans approximately 1.8 million distinct CDR3 sequences, roughly a third being singletons. The CDR3 contains 15 residues. CDR1 and CDR2 from the germline V gene are DFQATT and SNEGSKA (reference sequence). This entry comes from a study of identical twins. The specimen sequenced was cord blood. This sequence was found in a newborn girl in good health. The chain has TRBV20-1 and TRBJ2-7, with 8 bases lining up with TRBD2. The DNA of the CDR3 is TGCAGTGCTGGAGAGTGGGGACTAGACACCTACGAGCAGTACTTC. Translating gives CSAGEWGLDTYEQYF.